This T cell receptor (beta chain) originates from a study of T-cell memory formation after mild COVID-19. Each CDR3 protein is one row after TCRdb ran MiXCR on the 5' RACE reads. The data show some 150,000 distinct CDR3 sequences, about 5.5% seen once. The CDR3 covers 13 residues. Germline V gene lookup returns CDR1 SGDLS and CDR2 YYNGEE. V dropped 5 bases and J dropped 5; count of bases not matched to a gene: 4. The clonotype originates from an adult woman who had mild COVID-19 (a few samples of this study predate the infection). Cell type and time point are not known. The specimen sequenced was PBMCs or a T cell subset sorted from them (not recorded which). This chain uses TRBV9 with TRBJ2-1, with 7 bases aligning to TRBD2. The CDR3 coding sequence is TGTGCCAGCAGGGGCGGGAGTAACAATGAGCAGTTCTTC. Its translation: CASRGGSNNEQFF.